This TCR beta chain came from a study of blood T cells in healthy people across ages. Study-wide results and limits: Long-lived donors exceeded aged donors in naive CD4+ cells and diversity.

V dropped 3 bases and J dropped 11 bases, with 10 bases sitting between them. This CDR3 has 11 amino acids. The germline V gene encodes CDR1 LGHNA and CDR2 YNFKEQ. A second PCR, run for roughly 7 to 11 cycles, used a sample-barcoded 5' primer plus a J-beta primer mix. Tags on each cDNA molecule came from a template-switch adaptor with 12 random nucleotides. TCRdb redid the calling of the 5' RACE reads with MiXCR, one entry per CDR3 protein. This table has around 1,900,000 distinct CDR3 sequences, approximately 39% appearing once. In the case of this clonotype: As yet, its antigen is unknown.

Russia was home to the donors, healthy Caucasian individuals aged roughly 6 to 95. The receptor comes from a human donor in good health. The sample taken for sequencing was blood. The chain joins TRBV4-2 to TRBJ1-1, with D maybe TRBD1 (5 bases). The CDR3 region has the DNA TGTGCCAGCAGCCAGGGGGAGATGGCTTTCTTT. Translation gives CASSQGEMAFF.